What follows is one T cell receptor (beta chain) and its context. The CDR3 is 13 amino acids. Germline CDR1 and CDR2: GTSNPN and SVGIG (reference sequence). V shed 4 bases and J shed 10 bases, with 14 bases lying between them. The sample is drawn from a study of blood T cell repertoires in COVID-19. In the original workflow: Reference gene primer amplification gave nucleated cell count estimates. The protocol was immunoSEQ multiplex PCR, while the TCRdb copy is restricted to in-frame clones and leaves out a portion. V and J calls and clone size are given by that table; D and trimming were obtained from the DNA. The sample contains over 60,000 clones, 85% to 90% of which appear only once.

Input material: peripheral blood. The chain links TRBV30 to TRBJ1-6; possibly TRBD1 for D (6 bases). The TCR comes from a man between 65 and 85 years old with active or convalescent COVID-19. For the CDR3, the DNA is TGTGCCTGGACCGGGACAATTCGGTCACCCCTCCACTTT. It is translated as CAWTGTIRSPLHF. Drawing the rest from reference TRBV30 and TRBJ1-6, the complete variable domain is SQTIHQWPATLVQPVGSPLSLECTVEGTSNPNLYWYRQAAGRGLQLLFYSVGIGQISSEVPQNLSASRPQDRQFILSSKKLLLSDSGFYLCAWTGTIRSPLHFGNGTRLTVT.